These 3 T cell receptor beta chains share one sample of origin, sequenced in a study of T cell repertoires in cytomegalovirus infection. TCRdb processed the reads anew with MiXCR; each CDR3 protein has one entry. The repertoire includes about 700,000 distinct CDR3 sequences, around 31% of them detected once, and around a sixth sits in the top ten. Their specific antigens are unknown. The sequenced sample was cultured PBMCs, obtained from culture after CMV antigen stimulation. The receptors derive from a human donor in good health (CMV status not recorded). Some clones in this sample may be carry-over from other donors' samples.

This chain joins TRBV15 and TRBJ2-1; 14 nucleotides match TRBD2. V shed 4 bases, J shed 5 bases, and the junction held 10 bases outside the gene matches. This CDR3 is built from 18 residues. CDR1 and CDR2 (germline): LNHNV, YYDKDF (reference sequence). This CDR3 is CATSKGLAGVLPNNEQFF. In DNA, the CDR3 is TGTGCCACCAGCAAGGGACTAGCGGGGGTCCTCCCTAACAATGAGCAGTTCTTC.

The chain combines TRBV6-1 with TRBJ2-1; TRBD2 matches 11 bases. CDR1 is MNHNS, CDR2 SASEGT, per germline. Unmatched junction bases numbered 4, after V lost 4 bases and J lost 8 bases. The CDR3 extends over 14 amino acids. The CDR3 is CASSAGLAVDEQFF. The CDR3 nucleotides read TGTGCCAGCAGTGCGGGACTAGCGGTGGATGAGCAGTTCTTC.

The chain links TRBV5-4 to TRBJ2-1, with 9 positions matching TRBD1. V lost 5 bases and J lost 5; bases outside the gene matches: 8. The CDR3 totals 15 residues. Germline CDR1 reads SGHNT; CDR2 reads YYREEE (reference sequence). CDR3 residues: CASSNPGQGNNEQFF. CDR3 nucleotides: TGTGCCAGCAGTAATCCGGGACAGGGAAACAATGAGCAGTTCTTC.